This TCR beta chain was sequenced during a study of regulatory T cells in long-lasting Graves disease. Whole-study context: Newly diagnosed Graves' patients had taken antithyroid drugs under 3 months. General observations from the study: Not thyroid tissue but only peripheral blood was studied.

For TCR beta, libraries came from iRepertoire HTBI primers and Arm-PCR of CDR3 regions. Source study methods: In the combined samples, under 80 TRBV and some 14 TRBJ segments were identified. In TCRdb, the multiplex PCR reads were re-called with MiXCR into one record per CDR3 protein. TCRdb's processing, not the study's, gives the V and J calls here. The sample holds roughly 500,000 distinct CDR3 sequences, roughly 14% seen once. Ten or more counts support this clonotype. Its antigen is unknown. The germline V gene has CDR1 MNHNS and CDR2 SASEGT. With V trimmed by 6 bases and J by 1 base, 6 bases remained unmatched. The CDR3 totals 15 residues. Time point noted: newly diagnosed GD, antithyroid drugs for less than 3 months. PBMCs provided the RNA from which the TCR library was made. The sample also formed part of further work on T cells in Graves' hyperthyroidism and ophthalmopathy. That work contributes: The blood repertoire included most of the expanded thyroid clonotypes above 0.001.

This sequence joins TRBV6-1 and TRBJ2-3, with 8 bases aligning to TRBD1. The source of this sequence is a man aged 25-40 years with Graves disease. Sequenced here: peripheral blood mononuclear cells (PBMCs), sampled at new diagnosis, from a patient treated with antithyroid drugs. CDR3 DNA sequence: TGTGCCAGCAGGCGCAGGGGGCGAGGCACAGATACGCAGTATTTT. Protein product: CASRRRGRGTDTQYF.